These 24 T cell receptor beta chains were all obtained from the same sample, sequenced in a study of shared clonotypes between healthy human individuals. The table came from immunoSEQ multiplex PCR; TCRdb's copy has only in-frame clones and leaves some out. This sample carries around 700,000 clones, 60% to 80% of them seen once, and the ten largest clones take approximately 1.8%. The sample consisted of memory CD4+ T cells sorted from blood. Indicated subset: CD45RA-negative fraction. The receptors come from a woman aged 25 to 45 in good health.

A word on this clone: Other nucleotide sequences from this sample produce the same CDR3. The rearrangement uses TRBV7-9 and TRBJ2-5; weak D call: TRBD1 (6 bases). Trimming removed 2 bases from V and 5 bases from J, with 12 bases in between. Germline V lookup: CDR1 SEHNR, CDR2 FQNEAQ (reference sequence). The CDR3 is made up of 14 amino acids. The CDR3 loop is CASSLLGAVETQYF. As DNA, the CDR3 is TGTGCCAGCAGCTTATTGGGGGCGGTGGAGACCCAGTACTTC.

Here the CDR3 reads CAISESILAETVEQFF. The CDR3 nucleotides read TGTGCCATCAGTGAGTCGATACTAGCGGAAACCGTTGAGCAGTTCTTC. The rearrangement joins TRBV10-3 to TRBJ2-1; 8 bases line up with TRBD2. J gave up 9 bases and V 0 bases, and 10 bases lay outside the gene matches. The CDR3 covers 16 residues. CDR1 is ENHRY, CDR2 SYGVKD, per germline.

This chain joins TRBV19 and TRBJ2-7; 10 positions agree with TRBD1. Per the germline V gene, CDR1 is LNHDA and CDR2 is SQIVND (reference sequence). V lost 4 bases to trimming and J lost 5 bases; unmatched junction nucleotides: 8. The CDR3 length is 15 residues. CDR3 region: CASSTRQGAIDEQYF. The CDR3 coding sequence is TGTGCCAGTAGTACCCGACAGGGGGCTATTGACGAGCAGTACTTC.

The CDR3 here is CASSPRLAGFNEQFF. In nucleotides, the CDR3 is TGTGCCAGCAGCCCCCGACTAGCGGGATTTAATGAGCAGTTCTTC. The genes are TRBV7-3 and TRBJ2-1; 11 bases are a match to TRBD2. With 5 bases clipped from V and 7 bases from J, the junction kept 7 bases outside the gene matches. Germline loops: CDR1 SGHTA, CDR2 FQGTGA. The CDR3 has 15 residues.

The rearrangement joins TRBV6-5 to TRBJ1-1; TRBD1 matches 9 bases. Per germline, CDR1 MNHEY and CDR2 SVGAGI. The CDR3 length is 14 residues. The V and J ends lost 6 bases and 4 bases, in that order; junction bases with no gene match: 6. The CDR3 nucleotides read TGTGCCAGCAGCAGGACAGGGGTGTTCACTGAAGCTTTCTTT. It yields the protein CASSRTGVFTEAFF.

This clone was counted only a few times. The rearrangement joins TRBV4-1 to TRBJ2-3; possibly TRBD2 for D (5 bases). CDR1 MGHRA and CDR2 YSYEKL come from the germline V gene. V dropped 0 bases and J dropped 2 bases, with 15 bases sitting between them. The CDR3 extends over 17 amino acids. The CDR3 DNA is TGCGCCAGCAGCCAAGAGGCATGGCGGGTGGCCACAGATACGCAGTATTTT. This translates into CASSQEAWRVATDTQYF.

The V gene is TRBV2, the J gene TRBJ2-1; 14 positions match TRBD2. CDR1 is SNHLY and CDR2 is FYNNEI in the germline V gene. The J segment lost 10 bases and the V segment lost 6 bases, leaving 5 bases of the junction unmatched. CDR3 length: 14 amino acids. This CDR3 is CASSGTSGSGEQFF. The CDR3 DNA reads as TGTGCCAGCAGCGGGACTAGCGGGAGTGGAGAGCAGTTCTTC.

This chain connects TRBV28 to TRBJ2-1; the D is unclear. The CDR3 runs 14 residues. The germline V gene encodes CDR1 MDHEN and CDR2 SYDVKM. Trimming shortened V by 7 bases and J by 5 bases, and 15 bases separated the two germline ends. This CDR3 reads CASIFGSTHNEQFF. CDR3 bases: TGTGCCAGCATCTTCGGGTCCACCCACAATGAGCAGTTCTTC.

V is TRBV19 and J is TRBJ2-5; possible D gene TRBD1, 6 bases. The CDR3 consists of 13 residues. The germline gives CDR1 LNHDA, CDR2 SQIVND (reference sequence). The V end was cut by 7 bases, the J end by 2 bases, with 11 bases between. The DNA for the CDR3 is TGTGCCAGTATAAGGGGGAAGCAAGAGACCCAGTACTTC. As protein: CASIRGKQETQYF.

The J gene is TRBJ2-1, the V gene TRBV18; 12 bases line up with TRBD2. Germline V gives CDR1 KGHSH, CDR2 LQKENI. After removal of 0 bases from V and 8 bases from J, the junction contained 8 bases not matched to a gene. The CDR3 loop spans 17 amino acids. CDR3 loop: CASSPPGRLAGAYEQFF. CDR3 DNA: TGTGCCAGCTCACCACCAGGACGACTAGCGGGAGCGTATGAGCAGTTCTTC. The complete variable domain, with remaining parts taken from reference TRBV18 and TRBJ2-1, reads NAGVMQNPRHLVRRRGQEARLRCSPMKGHSHVYWYRQLPEEGLKFMVYLQKENIIDESGMPKERFSAEFPKEGPSILRIQQVVRGDSAAYFCASSPPGRLAGAYEQFFGPGTRLTVL.

As regards this clone: The same CDR3 is also encoded by other DNA sequences in this sample. J is TRBJ1-1 and V is TRBV11-2; D remains ambiguous. Deletions cut 4 bases from V and 0 bases from J, with 6 bases between. The CDR3 loop spans 13 amino acids. Germline CDR1 SGHAT, CDR2 FQNNGV. The CDR3 loop reads CASSSELNTEAFF. In nucleotides, the CDR3 is TGTGCCAGCAGCTCTGAACTGAACACTGAAGCTTTCTTT.

J is TRBJ2-7 and V is TRBV4-2; 12 bases fit TRBD2. This CDR3 comprises 16 residues. In germline, CDR1 is LGHNA, CDR2 YNFKEQ. J lost 4 bases, V lost 1 base, and 5 bases had no gene match. For the CDR3, the DNA is TGTGCCAGCAGCCAAGGGACTAGCGGGGTTTCGTACGAGCAGTACTTC. This gives the protein CASSQGTSGVSYEQYF.

The chain recombines TRBV28 with TRBJ2-3, with D unclear. CDR3 size: 11 residues. Trimming shortened V by 8 bases and J by 6 bases, and 9 bases separated the two germline ends. The germline CDR1 and CDR2 sequences are MDHEN and SYDVKM. CDR3 coding DNA: TGTGCCAGCGCCTTAGGGGATACGCAGTATTTT. It specifies CASALGDTQYF.

This clone turned up a few times. This CDR3 reads CSGSSGRVADTQYF. CDR3 in DNA: TGCAGCGGCTCTAGCGGGAGGGTAGCAGATACGCAGTATTTT. The chain carries TRBV29-1 and TRBJ2-3, with TRBD2 matching over 12 bases. The CDR3 sequence is 14 residues long. CDR1 and CDR2 (germline): SQVTM, ANQGSEA. The J segment lost 4 bases and the V segment lost 7 bases, leaving 6 bases of the junction unmatched.

Concerning this clone itself: This sample also contains other DNA sequences that code for the same CDR3. The chain has TRBV2 and TRBJ1-1, with TRBD1 as a possible D gene (5 bases). Germline CDR1 and CDR2: SNHLY and FYNNEI. This CDR3 is built from 12 residues. V gave up 6 bases and J gave up 4 bases, with 9 bases separating them. The CDR3 DNA reads TGTGCCAGCAGAGGGGATTTCACTGAAGCTTTCTTT. It is translated as CASRGDFTEAFF.

The chain has TRBV6-6 and TRBJ1-4; D remains unclear. Between the trimmed V and J ends, which lost 5 bases and 8 bases, there was a span of 9 bases. The CDR3 spans 12 residues. Per germline, CDR1 MNHNY and CDR2 SVGAGI (reference sequence). CDR3 in amino acids: CASSPGLEKLFF. The CDR3 DNA reads as TGTGCCAGCAGTCCCGGGCTAGAAAAACTGTTTTTT.

The chain links TRBV7-9 to TRBJ1-4; D unresolved. V was clipped by 2 bases and J by 6 bases, with 16 bases between them. The CDR3 length is 16 residues. Germline V gene data show CDR1 as SEHNR and CDR2 as FQNEAQ (reference sequence). In DNA form, the CDR3 reads TGTGCCAGCAGCTTATTTTCGTCTAAGGAGTATGAAAAACTGTTTTTT. As protein: CASSLFSSKEYEKLFF.

The rearrangement joins TRBV11-2 to TRBJ1-3; D remains ambiguous. This CDR3 comprises 14 residues. Germline V CDR1 and CDR2: SGHAT, FQNNGV. V lost 5 bases to trimming and J lost 0 bases, with 8 bases between them. The CDR3: CASSPIYSGNTIYF. The CDR3 DNA reads as TGTGCCAGCAGCCCGATCTACTCTGGAAACACCATATATTTT.

This clone was detected only a few times. V usage is TRBV6-5 and J usage is TRBJ2-7, with 7 bases fitting TRBD2. Germline CDR1 reads MNHEY; CDR2 reads SVGAGI. This CDR3 spans 14 amino acids. V lost 10 bases and J lost 0; bases outside the gene matches: 9. CDR3 sequence (DNA): TGTGCCATCAGGCAGCGGGAAAGCTCCTACGAGCAGTACTTC. Its translation is CAIRQRESSYEQYF.

The rearrangement links TRBV28 to TRBJ1-2; TRBD1 is a possible D gene (6 bases). This CDR3 region has 16 residues. Trimming pared 6 bases from V and 1 base from J, leaving 18 bases between. CDR1 is MDHEN and CDR2 is SYDVKM in the germline V gene. The CDR3 loop reads CASRPWGGTLNYGYTF. CDR3 nucleotides: TGTGCCAGCAGGCCCTGGGGAGGGACACTTAACTATGGCTACACCTTC.

This clone has only one observation. V gene TRBV6-1 combines with J gene TRBJ2-7; TRBD1 matches at 10 bases. CDR3 size: 14 residues. CDR1 is MNHNS, CDR2 SASEGT, per germline. Trimming cost V 4 bases and J 6 bases; bases outside gene matches: 6. Here the CDR3 reads CASSADRGLFEQYF. For the CDR3, the DNA is TGTGCCAGCAGTGCCGACAGGGGGCTTTTCGAGCAGTACTTC.

This sequence joins TRBV6-4 and TRBJ2-1; D not resolved. The V end lost 6 bases, the J end lost 2 bases, and 17 bases lay between the germline ends. This CDR3 is 16 amino acids long. In germline, CDR1 is MRHNA, CDR2 SNTAGT. CDR3 DNA: TGTGCCAGCAGCTGGGCCCCATTAGGGCCCTACAATGAGCAGTTCTTC. Encoded protein: CASSWAPLGPYNEQFF.

The chain uses TRBV19 and TRBJ2-4; D unclear. CDR1 is LNHDA and CDR2 is SQIVND in the germline V gene (reference sequence). V lost 3 bases, J lost 7 bases, and 10 bases lay in between. The CDR3 runs to 13 residues. The chain's CDR3 is CASSIIGPNIQYF. The CDR3 DNA is TGTGCCAGTAGTATTATCGGACCCAACATTCAGTACTTC.

The chain uses TRBV19 and TRBJ2-3; 8 nucleotides match TRBD2. CDR3 length equals 13 residues. V lost 9 bases and J lost 2; bases outside the gene matches: 4. Germline loops: CDR1 LNHDA, CDR2 SQIVND (reference sequence). CDR3 nucleotides: TGTGCCAGCGGACTAGCAGACACAGATACGCAGTATTTT. It translates to CASGLADTDTQYF.